This T cell receptor (beta chain) was sequenced during a study of cytomegalovirus exposure and HLA in healthy donors (dated by TCRdb to between 2016 and 2019). As for the study more broadly: An earlier analysis of some 600 of the donors reported about 280 Gb of sequence data and around 100 million unique TCR beta sequences obtained from about 180 million T cells. An early release that covered roughly 600 HLA-typed donors contained about 300 gigabases of sequencing data and tens of millions of unique TCR sequences. Of the 398 genotyped donors, 65% to 90% fell in the genetic ancestry cluster associated with self-reported Caucasian donors. The study aimed to test whether signatures of past pathogen exposure could be identified by cataloging public T cell receptors. The study profiled the T cell repertoires of fewer than 850 subjects by immunosequencing and related them to cytomegalovirus serostatus. In addition to the first cohort of 666 subjects, a separate validation cohort of approximately 130 different subjects was used. High-throughput TCR immunosequencing, statistical association of individual TCRs with disease status, and machine learning were combined to predict cytomegalovirus infection status. To study patterns of TCR occurrence, a later analysis re-analyzed previously published TCR beta repertoires from around 700 donors and added high-resolution HLA genotyping. The later analysis used no new phenotypic data to find candidate immune exposures, relying instead on TCR beta sequences and their occurrence across donors. An earlier analysis of 587 of the donors used high-throughput TCR beta sequencing to judge whether each TCR beta V gene segment behaved as functional or pseudogenic. Donor age, sex, ethnicity and CMV serostatus were collected together with the repertoire data. A later genetic analysis used genome-wide SNP genotypes for about three fifths of the roughly 700 donors, treating that subset as a discovery cohort. Every repertoire in the discovery cohort had been generated on one and the same sequencing platform. HLA typing covered class I and class II loci at four-digit resolution. The number of typed donors differed by locus: about 620-640 for A, B, C, DRB1 and DQB1; about 520 for DQA1; approximately 600 for DPA1; and roughly 490 for DPB1. Four or five DR-DQ haplotypes were handled as single units for association and clustering because linkage in the cohort was strong. Among about 370 genotyped donors of the cohort, an average of approximately 200,000 unique TCR beta nucleotide sequences was sequenced per donor, of which 15% to 20% were non-productive.

To prepare the library, the immunoSEQ multiplex PCR assay was applied. For the multiplex PCR, a mixture combining 60 forward primers for TCR Vbeta segments and 13 reverse primers for TCR Jbeta segments was used. Amplification of the CDR3 region of rearranged TCR beta genes was performed with a multiplex PCR assay on genomic DNA. The Illumina HiSeq System was used to sequence the amplified TCR beta libraries as 87-base-pair reads. On the study's bioinformatics: Across the 600 to 700 repertoires, a later analysis counted 78 million or so unique TCR beta chains, roughly 11 million of which were shared by at least two donors. A nearest-neighbor algorithm error-corrected the raw reads and collapsed the reads into unique sequences, merging closely related sequences to remove PCR and sequencing errors. V, D and J gene segments were assigned by aligning CDR3 sequences to IMGT reference sequences. For a sequence to be retained, a match of at least six nucleotides to both a V gene segment and a J gene segment was required. Rearrangements were called productive when the CDR3 lacked stop codons and stayed in frame with V and J; all others were non-productive. CDR3 was defined by IMGT convention, running from the second conserved V-encoded cysteine to the conserved J-encoded phenylalanine. In an earlier analysis of roughly 610 of the donors, sequences lacking an unambiguous match to a single V gene segment were excluded. In an earlier analysis of 587 of the donors, V segments were called functional above 56.7% productive rearrangements and were called segregating when the between-donor standard deviation exceeded 5%. A statistical classification framework was built for diagnosing cytomegalovirus status from the catalog of TCR beta chain sequences. In a later analysis, TCR nucleotide sequences were compared against IMGT/GENE-DB human TR gene sequences so that V and J genes could be assigned. Using the TCRdist pipeline, a later analysis assigned CDR3 sequences along with most-parsimonious VDJ recombination scenarios. In a later analysis, every TCR beta chain was defined by the combination of its CDR3 amino acid sequence and its V-gene family, and reads without a unique V-gene family were dropped. A later analysis removed roughly 590 highly shared, low-generation-probability nucleotide sequences to deal with suspected cross-contamination and a sequencing artifact. For each public chain, a later analysis derived a clonal expansion index from normalized ranks of inferred template counts within each repertoire. Generation probabilities in a later analysis came from a VDJ recombination model fitted to out-of-frame rearrangements, and those results were checked against IGoR. In a later analysis, TCR-TCR, TCR-HLA and TCR-CMV co-occurrence was scored with hypergeometric tests, and a repertoire-size bias correction was applied to TCR pairs. A later analysis estimated false discovery rates by permuting HLA or CMV assignments 20 times. In a later analysis, co-occurring TCRs were grouped using DBSCAN, and TCRdist sequence similarity was added for clustering within HLA-allele-positive subsets. Repertoires with fewer than 30,000 or more than 120,000 public chains, plus five repertoires with anomalous nucleotide sharing, were excluded from co-occurrence clustering. Here the immuneACCESS table is served through TCRdb, limited to in-frame sequences with V and J called. Missing clones are a known gap in these copies; in checked studies unresolved V genes cover under half, and the rest lacks a known reason. D and trimming were read from the DNA, whereas the V and J calls and clone size are those reported in that table. The sample profile shows about 230,000 clones; approximately 82% of them were found once. The ten largest clones add up to about 0.58% of the sample.

The V and J ends are trimmed by 8 bases and 7 bases, leaving 18 bases between them. Reading the germline V gene gives CDR1 SGHAT and CDR2 FQNNGV. The CDR3 sequence runs 15 residues, both termini included. Solely the CDR3 DNA is kept, with 45 bases framed from the first base. On the study overall, not on this receptor specifically: In vitro tests confirmed that a few of the cytomegalovirus-associated TCR beta chains recognize cytomegalovirus antigens. Immune exposure information for the cohort was limited to CMV serostatus. Only TCR beta chains were sequenced in this cohort, and the absence of alpha or paired-chain data limited detectable features. At a false discovery rate of 0.05, a later analysis linked 16,951 TCR beta sequences to specific HLA alleles. A later analysis found that most CMV-associated TCR beta chains appeared HLA-restricted, with HLA associations seemingly driven largely by CMV exposure. The authors suggested that the approach could potentially be generalized to other disease states and immunological phenotypes. Presence/absence analyses assumed roughly uniform sequencing depth across donors, an assumption that may not hold. In an earlier analysis of 500 to 650 of the donors, most TCR beta V segments appeared in productive rearrangements about 87% or about 30% of the time, broadly matching IMGT annotations. Linkage disequilibrium might explain the correlated functional status among segregating V segments, but an unknown experimental factor could not be excluded. In the study, 150 to 200 TCR beta chains were listed as associated with cytomegalovirus. Because the 87-base-pair reads could not distinguish some IMGT-functional V segments, including TRBV6-2 and TRBV6-3, those segments were excluded. The earlier analysis of 450 to 700 of the donors excluded 15 to 20 rarely observed V segments, including chromosome 9 orphons, because counts were too low. Because some donors lacked HLA typing at each locus, the association tests relied only on the typed subset. A group of highly shared sequence variants was considered likely to be a technical artifact of the sequencing pipeline. Across donors, most TCR sequences were observed very rarely, whereas some public TCRs were present in many individuals. Cytomegalovirus status was reported to be diagnosed by the classifier with high specificity and sensitivity in both the original and validation cohorts. A later analysis found that HLA-associated TCR beta chains were more clonally expanded and had lower generation probabilities than equally common non-associated chains. Several of the top co-occurrence clusters appeared to be linked to parvovirus B19, influenza, CMV and Epstein-Barr virus, according to a later analysis. A further reported finding was that TCR beta sequences accurately predicted the HLA-A and HLA-B alleles for most subjects in the first cohort. In a later analysis, the rate of TCR association differed among HLA loci, with DRB1 alleles having the most associated TCRs and HLA-C alleles having the fewest. In a later genetic analysis, fewer N-insertions in productive TCRs were reported among donors in an Asian-associated ancestry cluster than the approximately 710-donor mean. Strong co-occurrence of HLA alleles, especially DR and DQ, made assigning TCR associations to individual alleles difficult. In a later genetic analysis, a missense DCLRE1C variant was associated with V-gene and J-gene trimming of TCR beta chains, and the association was replicated in an independent cohort.

The cohort was made up of about 670 healthy bone marrow donors. At the time of sampling, all cohort members were nominally healthy, though unrecorded immune exposures were likely present. The donor tested CMV seronegative and was one of the 352 seronegative cohort members. A peripheral blood sample was collected from each donor, and TCR beta sequencing was performed on peripheral blood mononuclear cells. The Qiagen DNeasy Blood Extraction Kit was used to extract genomic DNA from the blood cell samples. With respect to this clone: Its antigen is currently not known. This likely comes from a read error, as the CDR3 has no conserved phenylalanine or tryptophan at its end.

This TCR was recovered from a woman in her thirties or forties in good health and CMV-seronegative. The V and J genes are TRBV11-2 and TRBJ1-6; TRBD1 is possibly the D segment (6 matching bases). What was sequenced was PBMCs. The DNA is TGTGCCAGCTCCCAAGGACAGATATTCAATTCACCCCTCCACCTT. This is translated as CASSQGQIFNSPLHL.